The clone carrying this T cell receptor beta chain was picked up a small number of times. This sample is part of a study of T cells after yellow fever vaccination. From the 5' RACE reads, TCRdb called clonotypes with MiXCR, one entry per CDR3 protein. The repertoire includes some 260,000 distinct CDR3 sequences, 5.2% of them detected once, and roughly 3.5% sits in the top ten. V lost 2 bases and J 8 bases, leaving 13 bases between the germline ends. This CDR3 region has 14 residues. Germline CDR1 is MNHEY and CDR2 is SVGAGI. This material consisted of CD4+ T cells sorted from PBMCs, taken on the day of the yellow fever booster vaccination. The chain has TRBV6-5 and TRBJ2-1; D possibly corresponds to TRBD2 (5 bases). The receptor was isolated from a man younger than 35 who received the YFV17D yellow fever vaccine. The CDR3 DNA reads TGTGCCAGCAGTTACCTCTTAGAGGGCCATGAGCAGTTCTTC. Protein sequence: CASSYLLEGHEQFF.